Each of the 31 T cell receptor beta chains below was sequenced from the same sample in a study of T-cell reconstitution after alpha-beta-depleted transplantation in children. For TCRbeta, the library was prepared with unique molecular identifiers. TCRdb re-derived calls from the PCR reads in MiXCR, one entry per CDR3 protein. The sample includes 500,000 to 650,000 distinct CDR3 sequences, 13% seen only once; the top ten take about 2.2%. Specimen: PBMCs, mostly from graft donor cells, collected 360 days after TCRalphabeta/CD19-depleted stem cell transplant. These receptors originate from a male patient aged 5 to 17 who had a stem cell transplant for acute myeloid leukemia, so the T cells may come from the graft donor.

This clonotype was recorded many times. J is TRBJ2-2 and V is TRBV6-1; no reliable D call. V was pared by 10 bases and J by 0 bases, with 15 bases between. CDR3 length equals 15 residues. CDR1 MNHNS and CDR2 SASEGT come from the germline V gene. CDR3 nucleotide sequence: TGTGCCACTGGCGCTGCCCCTCCGAACACCGGGGAGCTGTTTTTT. This encodes CATGAAPPNTGELFF.

Points on this clonotype: This may arise from a read error, as a much more abundant clone is one base away. The gene calls are TRBV11-1 and TRBJ2-3; 12 bases fit TRBD2. Per the germline V gene, CDR1 is SGHAT and CDR2 is FQDESV (reference sequence). The CDR3 extends over 17 amino acids. CDR3 protein: CAISPRSSGRAVDTQYF. CDR3 coding DNA: TGTGCCATCAGCCCGCGGTCTAGCGGGAGGGCCGTGGATACGCAGTATTTT. Complete variable domain (other parts from reference TRBV11-1 and TRBJ2-3): EAEVAQSPRYKITEKSQAVAFWCDPISGHATLYWYRQILGQGPELLVQFQDESVVDDSQLPKDRFSAERLKGVDSTLKIQPAELGDSAMYLCAISPRSSGRAVDTQYFGPGTRLTVL.

This clonotype came up a few times. The chain uses TRBV7-2 and TRBJ2-7; 8 bases agree with TRBD1. There are 16 residues in the CDR3. Germline assignment: CDR1 SGHTA and CDR2 FQGNSA. Germline trimming cut 5 bases from V and 3 bases from J; bases unmatched to any gene: 12. CDR3 sequence: CASSPQGKQGDYEQYF. For the CDR3, the DNA is TGTGCCAGCAGCCCTCAGGGGAAACAGGGGGACTACGAGCAGTACTTC.

The V and J genes are TRBV6-6 and TRBJ1-3; D not certain. Trimming cost V 6 bases and J 5 bases, with 8 bases left between them. The CDR3 contains 12 residues. Germline assignment: CDR1 MNHNY and CDR2 SVGAGI (reference sequence). This CDR3 is CASSDTRNTIYF. The CDR3 DNA sequence: TGTGCCAGCAGCGACACAAGAAACACCATATATTTT.

The rearrangement joins TRBV3-1 to TRBJ2-1, with TRBD2 matching 10 bases. This CDR3 region has 15 residues. The germline V gene encodes CDR1 LGHDT and CDR2 YNNKEL (reference sequence). Unmatched junction bases numbered 4, after V lost 1 base and J lost 7 bases. CDR3 bases: TGTGCCAGCAGCCAAGGCCCGACTAGCGGGAATGAGCAGTTCTTC. It specifies CASSQGPTSGNEQFF.

This clonotype has a count of ten or more. The gene calls are TRBV28 and TRBJ2-1; D might be TRBD2 (6 bases). V lost 3 bases and J lost 0, with 12 bases in between. Looked up from germline, CDR1 is MDHEN and CDR2 is SYDVKM. This CDR3 contains 16 residues. CDR3 DNA sequence: TGTGCCAGCAGTTTTTTCGGGGGTAGCTCCTACAATGAGCAGTTCTTC. Translated: CASSFFGGSSYNEQFF. Supplemented by reference TRBV28 and TRBJ2-1, the full variable domain reads DVKVTQSSRYLVKRTGEKVFLECVQDMDHENMFWYRQDPGLGLRLIYFSYDVKMKEKGDIPEGYSVSREKKERFSLILESASTNQTSMYLCASSFFGGSSYNEQFFGPGTRLTVL.

This clonotype showed up just a few times. The V gene is TRBV12-3 or TRBV12-4, the J gene TRBJ2-7; 8 bases fit TRBD1. The CDR3 has 15 amino acids. V was clipped by 5 bases and J by 0 bases; unmatched bases: 6. The CDR3 region is CASSAAGQGSYEQYF. The DNA for the CDR3 is TGTGCCAGCAGTGCGGCCGGACAGGGCTCCTACGAGCAGTACTTC.

The V gene is TRBV28, the J gene TRBJ2-5; D not resolved. The CDR3 length is 13 residues. The ends were cut back, 8 bases at V and 5 bases at J, with 15 bases in the middle. CDR1 and CDR2 (germline): MDHEN, SYDVKM. CDR3 region: CASRVALRETQYF. The CDR3 bases are TGTGCCAGCCGAGTGGCCCTAAGGGAGACCCAGTACTTC.

This clonotype has just a few counts. J is TRBJ2-3 and V is TRBV29-1, with 13 nucleotides matching TRBD2. This CDR3 spans 14 amino acids. After removal of 4 bases from V and 6 bases from J, the junction contained 4 bases not matched to a gene. Germline V gene lookup returns CDR1 SQVTM and CDR2 ANQGSEA. CDR3: CSVGTSGRQDTQYF. In DNA, the CDR3 is TGCAGCGTTGGGACTAGCGGGAGACAGGATACGCAGTATTTT.

J is TRBJ2-7 and V is TRBV29-1; a possible D gene is TRBD2 (5 bases). The germline V gene encodes CDR1 SQVTM and CDR2 ANQGSEA. The germline V and J ends were trimmed by 5 bases and 4 bases, with 6 bases remaining between them. The CDR3 has 10 amino acids. CDR3: CSVRRYEQYF. The DNA for the CDR3 is TGCAGCGTTCGGAGGTACGAGCAGTACTTC.

This clonotype was detected many times. The genes are TRBV20-1 and TRBJ2-1; a weak D match, TRBD2 (6 bases). The V end lost 3 bases, the J end lost 7 bases, and 16 bases lay between the germline ends. The CDR3 is 14 residues long. Looked up from germline, CDR1 is DFQATT and CDR2 is SNEGSKA (reference sequence). CDR3 sequence (DNA): TGCAGTGCTAGCCGGAGGGCGCGGTTGAATGAGCAGTTCTTC. Translated: CSASRRARLNEQFF.

This clonotype was seen repeatedly, ten times or more. The V call is TRBV18, the J call TRBJ2-7, with D unclear. This CDR3 has 16 residues. The V end lost 3 bases, the J end lost 0 bases, and 15 bases lay between the germline ends. Looked up from germline, CDR1 is KGHSH and CDR2 is LQKENI. The CDR3 DNA sequence: TGTGCCAGCTCACCTACGGTGAAGGTTAGCTCCTACGAGCAGTACTTC. Its translation is CASSPTVKVSSYEQYF.

This clonotype was recorded at least ten times. The gene calls are TRBV20-1 and TRBJ2-7; TRBD2 matches at 12 bases. This CDR3 has 14 amino acids. Germline lookup yields CDR1 DFQATT and CDR2 SNEGSKA (reference sequence). The V segment lost 5 bases and the J segment 4 bases; nucleotides outside the gene matches: 6. The CDR3 spells CSASSGRALYEQYF. CDR3 coding DNA: TGCAGTGCTTCTAGCGGGAGGGCCCTATACGAGCAGTACTTC.

This clonotype came up many times. The J gene is TRBJ2-2, the V gene TRBV15; 9 bases are shared with TRBD2. Germline loops: CDR1 LNHNV, CDR2 YYDKDF (reference sequence). Losses at the gene ends were 3 bases for V and 4 bases for J; bases not matched to a gene: 3. The CDR3 spans 15 residues. CDR3 region: CATSSLAGSTGELFF. The DNA for the CDR3 is TGTGCCACCAGCAGCCTAGCGGGAAGCACCGGGGAGCTGTTTTTT.

In its sample, this clonotype was seen a few times. The rearrangement joins TRBV30 to TRBJ2-1; TRBD2 agrees at 8 bases. Germline trimming cut 3 bases from V and 4 bases from J; bases unmatched to any gene: 8. Germline CDR1 is GTSNPN and CDR2 is SVGIG (reference sequence). The CDR3 has 15 amino acids. The CDR3 loop reads CAWSVSGTAYNEQFF. The CDR3 DNA is TGTGCCTGGAGCGTTAGCGGGACGGCATACAATGAGCAGTTCTTC.

This clonotype appeared a few times. The chain recombines TRBV11-2 with TRBJ2-7; tentative D call: TRBD1 (6 bases). The V gene's germline CDR1 is SGHAT and CDR2 FQNNGV. V lost 8 bases, J lost 2 bases, and 22 bases lay in between. The CDR3 spans 16 residues. The CDR3 is CASSQSTGNGPYEQYF. DNA for the CDR3: TGTGCCAGCTCTCAATCTACAGGGAATGGTCCCTACGAGCAGTACTTC.

The sample holds a few counts of this clonotype. V is TRBV12-3 or TRBV12-4 and J is TRBJ2-7; TRBD2 aligns across 13 bases. Trimming removed 7 bases from V and 3 bases from J; junction bases left unmatched: 9. The CDR3 runs 16 residues. CDR3 residues: CASKRTSGGRYYEQYF. The CDR3 nucleotides are TGTGCCAGCAAAAGGACTAGCGGGGGCCGATACTACGAGCAGTACTTC.

This chain links TRBV7-9 with TRBJ1-1, with TRBD1 identical over 7 bases. The length of the CDR3 is 13 residues. Germline V gene lookup returns CDR1 SEHNR and CDR2 FQNEAQ (reference sequence). The V and J ends lost 8 bases and 6 bases, in that order; junction bases with no gene match: 9. DNA of the CDR3: TGTGCCAGCCTCCCAGGGGGGGCCGCTGAAGCTTTCTTT. Protein: CASLPGGAAEAFF.

The sample holds many counts of this clonotype. The chain carries TRBV12-3 or TRBV12-4 and TRBJ1-5, with no clear D. The CDR3 sequence is 13 residues long. V shed 3 bases and J shed 0 bases, with 3 bases lying between them. Here the CDR3 DNA reads TGTGCCAGCAGTTTCACTAGCAATCAGCCCCAGCATTTT. As protein: CASSFTSNQPQHF.

This clonotype appeared many times. The chain uses TRBV7-3 and TRBJ2-1, with TRBD1 matching over 8 bases. V shed 5 bases and J 2 bases; nucleotides not matched to a gene: 11. The CDR3 totals 17 residues. Germline assignment: CDR1 SGHTA and CDR2 FQGTGA. In DNA, the CDR3 is TGTGCCAGCAGCGCAACCTTGGACAGGGTGGCCTACAATGAGCAGTTCTTC. Its protein product is CASSATLDRVAYNEQFF.

The sample holds a few counts of this clonotype. The gene calls are TRBV14 and TRBJ2-1, with 11 bases lining up with TRBD2. CDR1 is SGHDN, CDR2 FVKESK, per germline. The CDR3 runs 20 residues. J was trimmed by 0 bases and V by 1 base; bases with no gene match: 11. The CDR3 is CASSQGVASGRLSSYNEQFF. The CDR3 region has the DNA TGTGCCAGCAGCCAAGGGGTCGCTAGCGGGAGGCTCAGCTCCTACAATGAGCAGTTCTTC. Based on the CDR3 plus reference TRBV14 and TRBJ2-1, the full variable domain is EAGVTQFPSHSVIEKGQTVTLRCDPISGHDNLYWYRRVMGKEIKFLLHFVKESKQDESGMPNNRFLAERTGGTYSTLKVQPAELEDSGVYFCASSQGVASGRLSSYNEQFFGPGTRLTVL.

This clonotype was counted at least ten times. This rearrangement joins TRBV7-2 to TRBJ2-3, with 9 positions matching TRBD1. The CDR3 length is 14 residues. CDR1 SGHTA and CDR2 FQGNSA come from the germline V gene. V was pared by 4 bases and J by 6 bases, with 5 bases of the junction left unmatched. CDR3 region: CASSWDRVADTQYF. In nucleotides, the CDR3 is TGTGCCAGCAGCTGGGACAGGGTTGCCGATACGCAGTATTTT.

This clonotype was observed a handful of times. The chain links TRBV7-2 to TRBJ2-1, with 16 bases identical to TRBD2. The germline V gene encodes CDR1 SGHTA and CDR2 FQGNSA. The CDR3 length is 17 residues. V shed 5 bases and J 4 bases; nucleotides not matched to a gene: 5. For the CDR3, the DNA is TGTGCCAGCAGCCCGGGACTAGCGGGAGGGCGTTACAATGAGCAGTTCTTC. Protein sequence: CASSPGLAGGRYNEQFF. Full variable domain (remainder filled in from reference TRBV7-2 and TRBJ2-1): GAGVSQSPSNKVTEKGKDVELRCDPISGHTALYWYRQSLGQGLEFLIYFQGNSAPDKSGLPSDRFSAERTGGSVSTLTIQRTQQEDSAVYLCASSPGLAGGRYNEQFFGPGTRLTVL.

This rearrangement joins TRBV11-2 to TRBJ2-4, with TRBD1 identical over 7 bases. V lost 5 bases and J lost 2; bases outside the gene matches: 9. Looked up from germline, CDR1 is SGHAT and CDR2 is FQNNGV. This CDR3 has 16 residues. Here the CDR3 DNA reads TGTGCCAGCAGCCCCCTAACAGGGGAACCCAAAAACATTCAGTACTTC. Its translation: CASSPLTGEPKNIQYF.

This clonotype was recorded a few times. The chain uses TRBV11-2 and TRBJ2-7; TRBD2 aligns across 11 bases. J gave up 4 bases and V 2 bases, and 13 bases lay outside the gene matches. This CDR3 contains 18 residues. Looked up from germline, CDR1 is SGHAT and CDR2 is FQNNGV. CDR3 nucleotide sequence: TGTGCCAGCAGCTTAAGACCCTCCTCTAGCGGGAGGTCTTACGAGCAGTACTTC. The encoded protein is CASSLRPSSSGRSYEQYF. Drawing the rest from reference TRBV11-2 and TRBJ2-7, the complete variable domain is EAGVAQSPRYKIIEKRQSVAFWCNPISGHATLYWYQQILGQGPKLLIQFQNNGVVDDSQLPKDRFSAERLKGVDSTLKIQPAKLEDSAVYLCASSLRPSSSGRSYEQYFGPGTRLTVT.

This clonotype was counted between two and nine times. The gene calls are TRBV11-2 and TRBJ1-5, with no clear D. Germline values: CDR1 SGHAT, CDR2 FQNNGV. The ends were cut back, 1 base at V and 4 bases at J, with 11 bases in the middle. This CDR3 is 15 amino acids long. The CDR3 nucleotides read TGTGCCAGCAGCTTAGCGTTAGGCAGTAATCAGCCCCAGCATTTT. It specifies CASSLALGSNQPQHF.

This clonotype was seen more than once but under ten times. The rearrangement links TRBV28 to TRBJ2-5; D may be TRBD1 (5 bases). The CDR3 is 14 amino acids. The V end lost 2 bases, the J end lost 5 bases, and 12 bases lay between the germline ends. Germline-derived CDR1 and CDR2 are MDHEN and SYDVKM. The CDR3 loop is CASSLTGPFETQYF. CDR3 DNA sequence: TGTGCCAGCAGTTTAACAGGACCTTTTGAGACCCAGTACTTC.

This chain joins TRBV25-1 and TRBJ2-5; TRBD2 agrees at 7 bases. This CDR3 comprises 14 residues. Germline values: CDR1 MGHDK, CDR2 SYGVNS. Germline trimming cut 4 bases from V and 3 bases from J; bases unmatched to any gene: 5. CDR3 in DNA: TGTGCCAGCAGTGTATGGGCGGGAGAAGAGACCCAGTACTTC. Its protein product is CASSVWAGEETQYF.

This clonotype was seen more than once but under ten times. This rearrangement joins TRBV7-2 to TRBJ2-4; D might be TRBD2 (6 bases). Trimming left V 1 base short and J 9 bases short, with 16 bases between. Germline V gene data show CDR1 as SGHTA and CDR2 as FQGNSA. This CDR3 is built from 15 residues. CDR3 protein: CASSLGEVVRGIQYF. DNA for the CDR3: TGTGCCAGCAGCTTAGGGGAGGTGGTGCGGGGCATTCAGTACTTC.

This clonotype occurred a few times. V usage is TRBV20-1 and J usage is TRBJ2-1; 12 nucleotides align to TRBD1. The CDR3 totals 14 residues. V trimming: 7 bases; J trimming: 4 bases; junction bases outside the gene matches: 5. Germline lookup yields CDR1 DFQATT and CDR2 SNEGSKA (reference sequence). The CDR3 protein is CSVPGQGAYNEQFF. The DNA of the CDR3 is TGCAGTGTCCCGGGACAGGGGGCTTACAATGAGCAGTTCTTC.

This clonotype was counted between two and nine times. V usage is TRBV6-2 or TRBV6-3 and J usage is TRBJ2-1; D gene ambiguous. There are 16 residues in the CDR3. Trimming shortened V by 2 bases and J by 0 bases, and 11 bases separated the two germline ends. From germline, CDR1 is MNHEY and CDR2 SVGEGT. DNA of the CDR3: TGTGCCAGCAGTTACCCCCCCTTAAGCTCCTACAATGAGCAGTTCTTC. This translates into CASSYPPLSSYNEQFF.